These 8 T cell receptor beta chains were all obtained from the same sample, sequenced in a study of cytomegalovirus exposure and HLA in healthy donors. Use of 60 Vbeta and 13 Jbeta primers characterized the PCR. Libraries were prepared by immunoSEQ multiplex PCR; TCRdb keeps only in-frame clonotypes and omits some of them. The data contain 150,000 to 200,000 clones, roughly 68% of them seen just once; the ten biggest clones take up 10%. Sequenced material: PBMCs. The receptors here all came from a man between 25 and 39 years old in good health and CMV-seropositive.

This sequence joins TRBV5-4 and TRBJ2-7, with D maybe TRBD1 (5 bases). The CDR3 is made up of 15 amino acids. V was cut by 2 bases and J by 3 bases, with 15 bases left in between. Germline V gene data show CDR1 as SGHNT and CDR2 as YYREEE (reference sequence). The DNA for the CDR3 is TGTGCCAGCAGCTTTGAAGGACACCCCGGCTACGAGCAGTACTTC. Translation gives CASSFEGHPGYEQYF.

A word on this clone: Relative to the germline gene, one junction end is altered; a read error may explain this. The chain couples TRBV18 to TRBJ2-3; possibly TRBD1 for D (6 bases). CDR1 KGHSH and CDR2 LQKENI come from the germline V gene. CDR3 length equals 13 residues. CDR3 nucleotides: TGTGCCAGCTCGCCACCAGGGGCAGATACGCAGTATTTT. It encodes CASSPPGADTQYF.

This clone was detected only once. The CDR3 bases are TGTGCCAGCGGCTCAGGCGGGGAGCTGTTTTTT. It codes for CASGSGGELFF. This chain connects TRBV7-3 to TRBJ2-2; D remains unclear. This CDR3 has 11 amino acids. CDR1 and CDR2 (germline): SGHTA, FQGTGA. V shed 8 bases and J shed 7 bases, with 8 bases lying between them.

The sample holds a few counts of this clone. The chain employs TRBV18 and TRBJ2-5; D perhaps matches TRBD1 (6 bases). The CDR3 loop spans 17 amino acids. Trimming took off 3 bases at V and 5 bases at J, with 22 bases between the two ends. CDR1 and CDR2 (germline): KGHSH, LQKENI. The CDR3 loop reads CASSPNTGNARRETQYF. The DNA of the CDR3 is TGTGCCAGCTCACCCAATACAGGGAATGCCCGCCGGGAGACCCAGTACTTC. The full variable domain, in which reference TRBV18 and TRBJ2-5 provide the parts outside the CDR3, is NAGVMQNPRHLVRRRGQEARLRCSPMKGHSHVYWYRQLPEEGLKFMVYLQKENIIDESGMPKERFSAEFPKEGPSILRIQQVVRGDSAAYFCASSPNTGNARRETQYFGPGTRLLVL.

The rearrangement links TRBV5-1 to TRBJ2-2, with a tentative D call TRBD2 (6 bases). This CDR3 region has 14 residues. The V gene lost 0 bases and the J gene lost 6 bases, with 9 bases spanning the gap. Per the germline V gene, CDR1 is SGHRS and CDR2 is YFSETQ. CDR3 in amino acids: CASSLVGEAGELFF. In nucleotides, the CDR3 is TGCGCCAGCAGCTTGGTGGGGGAGGCCGGGGAGCTGTTTTTT.

This chain's CDR3 is CAISEGSSGYTF. In DNA form, the CDR3 reads TGTGCCATCAGTGAGGGCAGTTCGGGCTACACCTTC. The rearrangement joins TRBV10-3 to TRBJ1-2, with D unresolved. The CDR3 is made up of 12 amino acids. Trimming took off 2 bases at V and 8 bases at J, with 9 bases between the two ends. In germline, CDR1 is ENHRY, CDR2 SYGVKD.

This clone has more than one count but fewer than ten. The gene calls are TRBV6-1 and TRBJ1-2, with a tentative D call TRBD1 (6 bases). V lost 6 bases and J 7 bases, leaving 18 bases between the germline ends. This CDR3 comprises 14 residues. Germline CDR1 MNHNS, CDR2 SASEGT. The CDR3 spells CASRKASTGFGYTF. DNA for the CDR3: TGTGCCAGCAGGAAGGCCTCCACAGGGTTTGGCTACACCTTC.

V gene TRBV11-2 combines with J gene TRBJ2-1; 7 bases match TRBD2. V shed 6 bases, J shed 4 bases, and the junction held 3 bases outside the gene matches. Germline-derived CDR1 and CDR2 are SGHAT and FQNNGV. The CDR3 has 13 amino acids. CDR3 loop: CASRYSGYNEQFF. Written as DNA, the CDR3 is TGTGCCAGCAGATATAGCGGGTACAATGAGCAGTTCTTC.